This TCR beta chain derives from a study of blood T cell repertoires in COVID-19 (dated by TCRdb to 2018 to 2020). Looking at the study overall: The collaborator samples originated in the United States, Italy and Spain and spanned the acute and convalescent phases of COVID-19. Deeply sampled blood TCRbeta repertoires from subjects exposed to, actively infected with, or recovered from COVID-19 were included in the dataset. A freely available public database, intended as a resource for researchers studying the immune response to SARS-CoV-2, is where the repertoires were released. Where available, HLA class I and class II types were taken from metadata supplied by the sample provider and were not determined by assay-based typing. The prospective study material was composed of cDNA or gDNA derived from T cells, B-cell-depleted T cells, or PBMCs. The samples were drawn from the first 160 participants of the ongoing ImmuneRACE study and from 1,254 subjects provided by 6 global collaborators. The sample metadata nearly always contained a de-identified subject ID, COVID-19 status, age in years and sex. Study-wide conclusions, independent of this receptor: The amount of clinical and demographic metadata varied by source and participant and was provided uncurated.

For this clone: The target of this receptor is not known. Per-base qualities were not stored, and no clone one base away is much larger.

V and J lose 5 bases and 6 bases, and a span of 17 bases separates them. Sequences SEHNR (CDR1) and FQNEAQ (CDR2) are obtained from the germline V gene (reference sequence). Reading from cysteine to phenylalanine, the CDR3 counts 15 amino acids. Just CDR3 DNA is preserved here, 45 bases in frame from base 1. TCRbeta CDR3 regions were amplified from genomic DNA by means of the immunoSEQ Assay, a bias-controlled multiplex PCR. The paper's data handling went like this. Within the assay, amplification of reference gene primers was used to estimate how many nucleated cells each sample contained. Sequence reads were collapsed and filtered to measure the absolute abundance of every unique TCRbeta CDR3 rearrangement. For each sample, productive Simpson clonality was calculated as the square root of Simpson's diversity index over productive rearrangements. As stored in TCRdb, this immuneACCESS dataset retains in-frame rearrangements with V and J assigned. A fraction of the clones does not appear; measured against another copy, unresolved V genes explain less than half of the discrepancy, and the remainder lacks a known reason. V and J calls and clone size follow that table, whereas D and trimming were derived from the DNA. Counted in this sample were 150,000 to 200,000 clones; approximately 83% of them appeared once. The ten largest clones add up to 1.5% to 1.9% of the sample.

Collaborating institutions collected whole blood in K2EDTA tubes following their own protocols. For TCRbeta analysis, collaborators shipped samples in one of three forms: frozen whole blood, isolated PBMCs, or DNA extracted from either of those sample types. The clonotype comes from a human donor in a cohort sampled during active COVID-19. The V and J segments used are TRBV7-9 and TRBJ2-1; possibly the D gene is TRBD2, per 7 matching bases. Specimen: peripheral blood. At the DNA level, the sequence is TGTGCCAGCAGCCCCGGGGGGCAGGGAGGCAATGAGCAGTTCTTC. Its product reads: CASSPGGQGGNEQFF.